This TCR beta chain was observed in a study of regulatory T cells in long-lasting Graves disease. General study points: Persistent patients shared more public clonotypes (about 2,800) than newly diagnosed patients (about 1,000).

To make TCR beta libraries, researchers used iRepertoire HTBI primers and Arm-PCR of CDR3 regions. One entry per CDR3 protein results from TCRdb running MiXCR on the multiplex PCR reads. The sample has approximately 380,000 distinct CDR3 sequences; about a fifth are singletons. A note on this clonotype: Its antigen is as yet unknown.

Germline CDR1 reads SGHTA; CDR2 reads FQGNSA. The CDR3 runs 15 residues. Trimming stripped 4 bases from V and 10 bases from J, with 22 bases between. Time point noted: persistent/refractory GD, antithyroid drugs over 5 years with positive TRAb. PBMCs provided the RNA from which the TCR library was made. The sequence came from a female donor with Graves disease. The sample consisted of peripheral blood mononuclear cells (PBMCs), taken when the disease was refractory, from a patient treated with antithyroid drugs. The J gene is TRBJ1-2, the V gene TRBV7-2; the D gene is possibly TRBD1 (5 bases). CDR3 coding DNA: TGTGCCAGCAGCTCCTCCTCGGGGCAGAGCCGTTACTACACCTTC. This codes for CASSSSSGQSRYYTF.